This T cell receptor (beta chain) originates from a study of read filtering for tumor transcriptome and immune sequencing. Study-level information: Patients were some 16 male and around 13 female, mean age approximately 60 years, range roughly 45 to 85. Whole-study results and caveats: The sorted CD138-negative fraction was a mixed bone marrow immune population, not purified T cells.

CDR1 SGHNT and CDR2 YYREEE come from the germline V gene (reference sequence). This CDR3 is built from 15 residues. The junction had 10 bases not matched to a gene; V was cut back by 4 bases and J by 6 bases. This clonotype was seen repeatedly, ten times or more. Its antigen is as yet unknown. This library used about 360 ng RNA and molecular barcoded adaptors spanning alpha/delta and beta/gamma chains. TCRdb used MiXCR to reprocess the reads, holding one entry per CDR3 protein. The sample lists tens of thousands of distinct CDR3 sequences, 12% seen once, with just over 14% in the top ten. This clonotype was obtained from a donor at least 40 years old with multiple myeloma. The sample was a population of CD138-negative cells sorted from bone marrow. The chain couples TRBV5-4 to TRBJ2-7; 10 bases are shared with TRBD1. The CDR3 DNA reads TGTGCCAGCAGCCCGGGACAGGGGTTTTTTCGCGAGCAGTACTTC. It yields the protein CASSPGQGFFREQYF.